The present T cell receptor (beta chain) was sequenced within a study of T cell repertoires in cytomegalovirus infection. Study details: Both CMV infection and a matching HLA type were indicated by public TCR beta signatures.

Study findings and constraints: The ex vivo response was dominated by HLA-C-restricted CMV-specific TCR beta clonotypes. People with CMV and the relevant HLA were identified by cumulative public TCR beta family frequency.

This clonotype was seen ten or more times. Antigen unknown. TCRdb processed the reads anew with MiXCR; each CDR3 protein has one entry. The sample lists 250,000 to 300,000 distinct CDR3 sequences, approximately 9% seen once, with around 16% in the top ten. This sequence was found in a human donor in good health (CMV status not recorded). Some clones in this sample may be carry-over from other donors' samples. Specimen: PBMCs.

The CDR3 sequence: CASSQEDREREEQYF. CDR3 bases: TGCGCCAGCAGCCAAGAGGACAGGGAGAGAGAGGAGCAGTACTTC. This rearrangement joins TRBV4-1 to TRBJ2-7; TRBD1 matches at 8 bases. This CDR3 contains 15 residues. Germline V gene lookup returns CDR1 MGHRA and CDR2 YSYEKL. With V trimmed by 0 bases and J by 7 bases, 8 bases remained unmatched.